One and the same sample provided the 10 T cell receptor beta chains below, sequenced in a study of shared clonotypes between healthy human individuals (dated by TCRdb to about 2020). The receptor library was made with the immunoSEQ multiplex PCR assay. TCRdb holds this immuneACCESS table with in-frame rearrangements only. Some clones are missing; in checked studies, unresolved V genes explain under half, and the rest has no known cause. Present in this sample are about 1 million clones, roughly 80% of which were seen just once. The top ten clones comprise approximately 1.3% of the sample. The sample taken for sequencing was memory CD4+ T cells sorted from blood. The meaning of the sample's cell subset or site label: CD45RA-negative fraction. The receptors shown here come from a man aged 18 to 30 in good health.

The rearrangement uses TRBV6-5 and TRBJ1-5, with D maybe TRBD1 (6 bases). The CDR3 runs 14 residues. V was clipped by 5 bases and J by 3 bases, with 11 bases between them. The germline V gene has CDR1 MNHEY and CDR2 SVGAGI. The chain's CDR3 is CASSTRDNNQPQHF. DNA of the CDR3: TGTGCCAGCAGTACCCGGGACAACAATCAGCCCCAGCATTTT.

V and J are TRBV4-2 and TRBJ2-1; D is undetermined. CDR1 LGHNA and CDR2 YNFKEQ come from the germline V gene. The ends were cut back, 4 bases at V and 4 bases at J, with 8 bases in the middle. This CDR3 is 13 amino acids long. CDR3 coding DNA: TGTGCCAGCAGCCTCCTCCTTTACAATGAGCAGTTCTTC. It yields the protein CASSLLLYNEQFF.

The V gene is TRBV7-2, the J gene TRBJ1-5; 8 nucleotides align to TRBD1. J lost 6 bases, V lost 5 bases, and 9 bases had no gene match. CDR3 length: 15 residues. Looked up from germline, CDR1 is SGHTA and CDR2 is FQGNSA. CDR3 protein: CASSQQGAPGQPQHF. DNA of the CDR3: TGTGCCAGCAGCCAGCAGGGGGCTCCCGGTCAGCCCCAGCATTTT.

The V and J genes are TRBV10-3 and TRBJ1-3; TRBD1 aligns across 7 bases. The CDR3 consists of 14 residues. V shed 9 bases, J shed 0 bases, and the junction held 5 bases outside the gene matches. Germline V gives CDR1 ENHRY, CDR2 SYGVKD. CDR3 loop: CAIYPGGSGNTIYF. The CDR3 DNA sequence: TGTGCCATATACCCAGGGGGCTCTGGAAACACCATATATTTT.

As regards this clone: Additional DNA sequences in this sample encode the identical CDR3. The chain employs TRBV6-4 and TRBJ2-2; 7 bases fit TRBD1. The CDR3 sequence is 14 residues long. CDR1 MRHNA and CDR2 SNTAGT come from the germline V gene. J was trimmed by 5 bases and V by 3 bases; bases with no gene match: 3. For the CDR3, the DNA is TGTGCCAGCAGTGAGACAGGGTGGACCGGGGAGCTGTTTTTT. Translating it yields CASSETGWTGELFF.

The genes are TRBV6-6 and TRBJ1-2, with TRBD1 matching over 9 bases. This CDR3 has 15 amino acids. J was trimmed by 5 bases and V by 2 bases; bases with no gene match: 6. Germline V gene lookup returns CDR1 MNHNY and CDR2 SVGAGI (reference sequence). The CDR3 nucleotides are TGTGCCAGCAGTTACGGTACAGGGGGCAATTATGGCTACACCTTC. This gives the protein CASSYGTGGNYGYTF.

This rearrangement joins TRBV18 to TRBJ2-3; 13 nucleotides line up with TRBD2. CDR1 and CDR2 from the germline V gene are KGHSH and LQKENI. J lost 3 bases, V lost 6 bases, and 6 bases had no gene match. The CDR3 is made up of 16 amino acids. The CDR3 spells CASSWTSGGRTDTQYF. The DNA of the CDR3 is TGTGCCAGCTCCTGGACTAGCGGGGGTCGGACAGATACGCAGTATTTT.

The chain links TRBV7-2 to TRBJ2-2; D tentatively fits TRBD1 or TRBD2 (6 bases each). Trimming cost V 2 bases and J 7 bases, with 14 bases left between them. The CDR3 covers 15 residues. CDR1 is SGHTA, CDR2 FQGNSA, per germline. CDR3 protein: CASSLIGGTGGELFF. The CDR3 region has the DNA TGTGCCAGCAGCTTAATAGGGGGGACCGGCGGGGAGCTGTTTTTT.

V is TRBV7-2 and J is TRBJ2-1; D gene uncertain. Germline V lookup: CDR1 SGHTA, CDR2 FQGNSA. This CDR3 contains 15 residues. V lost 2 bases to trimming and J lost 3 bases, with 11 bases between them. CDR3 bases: TGTGCCAGCAGCTTATCGGGTGGTGGCTACAATGAGCAGTTCTTC. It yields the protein CASSLSGGGYNEQFF.

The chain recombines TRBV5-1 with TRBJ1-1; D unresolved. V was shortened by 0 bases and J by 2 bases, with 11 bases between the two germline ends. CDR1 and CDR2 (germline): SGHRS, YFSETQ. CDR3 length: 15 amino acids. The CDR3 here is CASSLVAVGNTEAFF. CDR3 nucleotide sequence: TGCGCCAGCAGCTTGGTGGCTGTGGGAAACACTGAAGCTTTCTTT.